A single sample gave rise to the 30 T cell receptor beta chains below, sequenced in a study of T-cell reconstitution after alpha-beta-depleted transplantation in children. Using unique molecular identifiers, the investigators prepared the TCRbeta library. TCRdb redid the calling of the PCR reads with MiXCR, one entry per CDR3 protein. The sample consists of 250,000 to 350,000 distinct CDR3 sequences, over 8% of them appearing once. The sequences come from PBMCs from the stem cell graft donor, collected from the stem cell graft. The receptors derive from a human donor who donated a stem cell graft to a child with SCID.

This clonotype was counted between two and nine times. This CDR3 is CASSAGTGNEQFF. CDR3 DNA sequence: TGTGCCAGCAGCGCCGGGACTGGCAATGAGCAGTTCTTC. The chain employs TRBV7-9 and TRBJ2-1, with a possible D match to TRBD2 (6 bases). Trimming removed 5 bases from V and 6 bases from J, with 11 bases in between. The CDR3 extends over 13 amino acids. Germline loops: CDR1 SEHNR, CDR2 FQNEAQ (reference sequence). The full variable domain, its missing parts supplied by reference TRBV7-9 and TRBJ2-1, is DTGVSQNPRHKITKRGQNVTFRCDPISEHNRLYWYRQTLGQGPEFLTYFQNEAQLEKSRLLSDRFSAERPKGSFSTLEIQRTEQGDSAMYLCASSAGTGNEQFFGPGTRLTVL.

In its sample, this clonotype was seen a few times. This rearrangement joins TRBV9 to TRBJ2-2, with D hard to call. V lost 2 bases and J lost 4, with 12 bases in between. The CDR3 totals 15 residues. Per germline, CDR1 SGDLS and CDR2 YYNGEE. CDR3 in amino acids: CASSVPDSATGELFF. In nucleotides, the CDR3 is TGTGCCAGCAGCGTCCCTGACTCTGCCACCGGGGAGCTGTTTTTT.

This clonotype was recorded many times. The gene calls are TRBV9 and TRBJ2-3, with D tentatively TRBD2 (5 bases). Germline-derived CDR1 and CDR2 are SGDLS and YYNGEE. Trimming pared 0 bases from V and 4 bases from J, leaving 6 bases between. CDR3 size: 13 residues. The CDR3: CASSVVSADTQYF. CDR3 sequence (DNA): TGTGCCAGCAGCGTAGTTAGCGCAGATACGCAGTATTTT.

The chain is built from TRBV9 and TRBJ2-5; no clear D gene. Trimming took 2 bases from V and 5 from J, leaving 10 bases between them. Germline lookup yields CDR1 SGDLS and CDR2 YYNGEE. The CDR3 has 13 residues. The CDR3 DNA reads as TGTGCCAGCAGCGTTGGTGCGTTGGAGACCCAGTACTTC. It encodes CASSVGALETQYF.

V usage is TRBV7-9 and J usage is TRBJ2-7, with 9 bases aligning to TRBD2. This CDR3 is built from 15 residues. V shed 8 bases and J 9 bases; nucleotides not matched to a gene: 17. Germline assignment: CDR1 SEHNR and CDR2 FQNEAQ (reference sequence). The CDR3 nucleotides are TGTGCCAGCTCCCGTCCGGCTAGCGGGGAAGTCTTGCAGTACTTC. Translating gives CASSRPASGEVLQYF.

The CDR3 reads CAISESGEETQYF. CDR3 coding DNA: TGTGCCATCAGTGAGTCCGGTGAGGAGACCCAGTACTTC. The chain is built from TRBV10-3 and TRBJ2-5; D gene ambiguous. The V end lost 0 bases, the J end lost 5 bases, and 7 bases lay between the germline ends. The CDR3 runs 13 residues. The germline V gene has CDR1 ENHRY and CDR2 SYGVKD.

CDR3 sequence: CASSLTGSSGLAGTDTQYF. The DNA of the CDR3 is TGTGCCAGCAGCTTAACGGGTAGCTCGGGACTAGCGGGGACAGATACGCAGTATTTT. The chain is built from TRBV7-3 and TRBJ2-3; 13 nucleotides align to TRBD2. Germline assignment: CDR1 SGHTA and CDR2 FQGTGA. This CDR3 has 19 residues. After removal of 0 bases from V and 3 bases from J, the junction contained 9 bases not matched to a gene. The variable domain in full, completed from reference TRBV7-3 and TRBJ2-3, reads GAGVSQTPSNKVTEKGKYVELRCDPISGHTALYWYRQSLGQGPEFLIYFQGTGAADDSGLPNDRFFAVRPEGSVSTLKIQRTERGDSAVYLCASSLTGSSGLAGTDTQYFGPGTRLTVL.

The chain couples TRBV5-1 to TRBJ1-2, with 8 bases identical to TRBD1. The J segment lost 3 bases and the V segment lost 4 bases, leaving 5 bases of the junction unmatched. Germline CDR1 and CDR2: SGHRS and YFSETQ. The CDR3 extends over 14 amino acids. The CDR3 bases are TGCGCCAGCAGCAAGACAGGGGCTGACTATGGCTACACCTTC. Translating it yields CASSKTGADYGYTF.

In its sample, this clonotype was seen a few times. DNA for the CDR3: TGTGCCATCAGTGAGGACACTGAAGCTTTCTTT. Protein sequence: CAISEDTEAFF. This chain links TRBV10-3 with TRBJ1-1; D not resolved. Germline V gene lookup returns CDR1 ENHRY and CDR2 SYGVKD. This CDR3 has 11 amino acids. Trimming left V 2 bases short and J 3 bases short, with 1 base between.

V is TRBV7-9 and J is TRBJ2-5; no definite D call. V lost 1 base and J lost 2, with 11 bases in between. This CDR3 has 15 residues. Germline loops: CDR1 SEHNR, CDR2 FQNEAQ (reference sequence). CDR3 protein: CASSLGSRLQETQYF. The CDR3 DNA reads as TGTGCCAGCAGCTTAGGTTCTCGCCTACAAGAGACCCAGTACTTC.

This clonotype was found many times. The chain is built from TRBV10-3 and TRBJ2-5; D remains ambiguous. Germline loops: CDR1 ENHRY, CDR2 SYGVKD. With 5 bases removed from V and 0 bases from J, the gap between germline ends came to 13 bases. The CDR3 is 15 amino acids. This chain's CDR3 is CAISSGTGYQETQYF. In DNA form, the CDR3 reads TGTGCCATCAGTTCCGGAACCGGGTACCAAGAGACCCAGTACTTC.

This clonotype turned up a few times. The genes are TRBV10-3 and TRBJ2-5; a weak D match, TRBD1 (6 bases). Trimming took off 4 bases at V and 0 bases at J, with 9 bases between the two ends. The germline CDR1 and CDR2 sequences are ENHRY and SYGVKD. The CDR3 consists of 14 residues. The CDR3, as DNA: TGTGCCATCAGTGTTGACAGGTACCAAGAGACCCAGTACTTC. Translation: CAISVDRYQETQYF.

The CDR3 sequence: CSAALPGQANYGYTF. In nucleotides, the CDR3 is TGCAGTGCCGCCCTCCCGGGACAGGCGAACTATGGCTACACCTTC. The gene calls are TRBV20-1 and TRBJ1-2; 8 bases are shared with TRBD1. The ends lost 6 bases at V and 2 bases at J; junction bases unmatched: 11. The length of the CDR3 is 15 residues. Looked up from germline, CDR1 is DFQATT and CDR2 is SNEGSKA (reference sequence).

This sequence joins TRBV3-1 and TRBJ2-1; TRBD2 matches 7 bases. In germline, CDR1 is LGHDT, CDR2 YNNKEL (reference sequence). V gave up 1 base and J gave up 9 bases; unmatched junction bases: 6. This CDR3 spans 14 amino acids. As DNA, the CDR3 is TGTGCCAGCAGCCAAGTGGTGGGCGGGGGTGAGCAGTTCTTC. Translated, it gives CASSQVVGGGEQFF.

CDR3 loop: CASSLEVAGYTF. CDR3 nucleotide sequence: TGTGCCAGCAGCTTAGAGGTCGCTGGCTACACCTTC. J is TRBJ1-2 and V is TRBV7-9; no definite D call. Trimming took off 1 base at V and 7 bases at J, with 7 bases between the two ends. The CDR3 length is 12 residues. The germline V gene encodes CDR1 SEHNR and CDR2 FQNEAQ (reference sequence).

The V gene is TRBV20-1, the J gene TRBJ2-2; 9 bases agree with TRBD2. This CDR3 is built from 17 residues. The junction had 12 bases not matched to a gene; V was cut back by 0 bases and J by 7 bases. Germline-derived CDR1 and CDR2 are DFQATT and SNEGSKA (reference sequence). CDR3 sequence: CSARDLSAGGPVGELFF. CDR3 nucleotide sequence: TGCAGTGCTAGAGATCTTTCCGCGGGGGGGCCAGTCGGGGAGCTGTTTTTT.

CDR3 nucleotides: TGCAGTGCTGAACTAGCGGTTAGCTCCTACGAGCAGTACTTC. Translated: CSAELAVSSYEQYF. This chain joins TRBV20-1 and TRBJ2-7, with 8 bases lining up with TRBD2. The germline gives CDR1 DFQATT, CDR2 SNEGSKA (reference sequence). The CDR3 runs 14 residues. The trim removed 5 bases at V and 0 bases at J, leaving 6 bases unmatched.

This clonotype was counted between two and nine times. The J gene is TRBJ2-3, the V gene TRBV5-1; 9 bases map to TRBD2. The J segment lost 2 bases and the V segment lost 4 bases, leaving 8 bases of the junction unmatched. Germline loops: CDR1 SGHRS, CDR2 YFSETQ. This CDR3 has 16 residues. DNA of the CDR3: TGCGCCAGCAGCCCTGGAGCTAGCGGGGACACAGATACGCAGTATTTT. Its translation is CASSPGASGDTDTQYF.

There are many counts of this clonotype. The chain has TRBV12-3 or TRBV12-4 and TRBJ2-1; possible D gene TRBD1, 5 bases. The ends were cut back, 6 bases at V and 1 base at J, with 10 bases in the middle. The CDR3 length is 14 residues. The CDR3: CASRERGSYNEQFF. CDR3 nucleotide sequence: TGTGCCAGCAGGGAAAGGGGATCCTACAATGAGCAGTTCTTC.

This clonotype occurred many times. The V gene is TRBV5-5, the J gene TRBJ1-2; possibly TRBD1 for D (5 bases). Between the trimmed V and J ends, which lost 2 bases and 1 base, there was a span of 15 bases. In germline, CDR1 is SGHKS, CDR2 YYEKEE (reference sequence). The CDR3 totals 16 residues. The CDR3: CASSLYGFGGNYGYTF. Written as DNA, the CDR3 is TGTGCCAGCAGCTTATACGGGTTTGGGGGTAACTATGGCTACACCTTC.

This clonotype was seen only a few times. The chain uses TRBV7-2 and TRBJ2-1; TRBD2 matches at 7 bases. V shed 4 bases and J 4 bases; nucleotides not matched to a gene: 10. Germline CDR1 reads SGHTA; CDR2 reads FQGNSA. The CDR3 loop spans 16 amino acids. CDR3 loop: CASSSGPAGRYNEQFF. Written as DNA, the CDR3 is TGTGCCAGCAGCTCCGGCCCAGCGGGGAGGTACAATGAGCAGTTCTTC.

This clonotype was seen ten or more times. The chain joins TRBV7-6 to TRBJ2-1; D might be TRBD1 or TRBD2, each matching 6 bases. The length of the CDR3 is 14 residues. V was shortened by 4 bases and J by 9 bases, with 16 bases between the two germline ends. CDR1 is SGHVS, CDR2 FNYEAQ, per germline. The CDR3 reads CASSSPGALAEQFF. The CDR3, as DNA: TGTGCCAGCAGCTCCCCGGGGGCCCTAGCTGAGCAGTTCTTC.

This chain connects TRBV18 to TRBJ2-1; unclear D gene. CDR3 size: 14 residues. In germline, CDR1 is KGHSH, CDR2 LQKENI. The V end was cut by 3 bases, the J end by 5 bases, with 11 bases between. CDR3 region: CASSPRRTDNEQFF. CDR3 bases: TGTGCCAGCTCACCTCGACGGACCGACAATGAGCAGTTCTTC.

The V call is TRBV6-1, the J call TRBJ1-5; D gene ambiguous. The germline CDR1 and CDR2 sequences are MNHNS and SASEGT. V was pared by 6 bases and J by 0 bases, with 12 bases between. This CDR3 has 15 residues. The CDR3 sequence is CASRDASLSNQPQHF. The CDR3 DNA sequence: TGTGCCAGCAGGGATGCGAGTCTTAGCAATCAGCCCCAGCATTTT.

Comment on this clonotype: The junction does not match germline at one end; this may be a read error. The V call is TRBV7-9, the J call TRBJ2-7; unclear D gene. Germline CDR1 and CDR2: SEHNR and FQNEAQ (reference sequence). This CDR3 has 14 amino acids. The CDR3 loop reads CASSFVQLNDDQYF. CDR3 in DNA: TGTGCCAGCAGCTTCGTGCAGTTGAATGACGATCAGTACTTC.

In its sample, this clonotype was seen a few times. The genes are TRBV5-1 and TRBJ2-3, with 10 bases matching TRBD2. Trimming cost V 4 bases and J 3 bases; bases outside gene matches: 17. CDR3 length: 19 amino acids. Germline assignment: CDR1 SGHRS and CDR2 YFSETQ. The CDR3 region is CASSPTRLLAGERTDTQYF. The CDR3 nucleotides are TGCGCCAGCAGCCCTACTCGCCTTCTAGCGGGGGAAAGGACAGATACGCAGTATTTT.

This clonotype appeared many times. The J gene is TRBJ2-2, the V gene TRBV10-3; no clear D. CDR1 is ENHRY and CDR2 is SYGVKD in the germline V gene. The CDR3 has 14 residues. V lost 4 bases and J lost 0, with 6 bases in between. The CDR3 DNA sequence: TGTGCCATCAGTGGTAAAACGAACACCGGGGAGCTGTTTTTT. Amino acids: CAISGKTNTGELFF.

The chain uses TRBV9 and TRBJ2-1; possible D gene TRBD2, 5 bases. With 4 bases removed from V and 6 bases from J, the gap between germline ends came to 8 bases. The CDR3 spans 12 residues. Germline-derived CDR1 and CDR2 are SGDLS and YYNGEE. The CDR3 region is CASSLTSNEQFF. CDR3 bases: TGTGCCAGCAGCCTCACTAGCAATGAGCAGTTCTTC.

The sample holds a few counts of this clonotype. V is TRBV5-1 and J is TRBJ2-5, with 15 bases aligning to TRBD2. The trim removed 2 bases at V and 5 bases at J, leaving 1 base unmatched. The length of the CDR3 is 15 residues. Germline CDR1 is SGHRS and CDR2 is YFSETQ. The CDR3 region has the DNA TGCGCCAGCAGCTTTGGACTAGCGGGGGGGGAGACCCAGTACTTC. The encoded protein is CASSFGLAGGETQYF.

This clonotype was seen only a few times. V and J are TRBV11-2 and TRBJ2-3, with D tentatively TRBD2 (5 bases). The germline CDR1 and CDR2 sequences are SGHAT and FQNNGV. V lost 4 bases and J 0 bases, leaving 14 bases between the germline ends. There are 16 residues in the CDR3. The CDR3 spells CASSSFLRASTDTQYF. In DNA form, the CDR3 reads TGTGCCAGCAGCTCCTTTTTGCGGGCTAGCACAGATACGCAGTATTTT. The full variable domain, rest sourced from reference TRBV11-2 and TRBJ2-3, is EAGVAQSPRYKIIEKRQSVAFWCNPISGHATLYWYQQILGQGPKLLIQFQNNGVVDDSQLPKDRFSAERLKGVDSTLKIQPAKLEDSAVYLCASSSFLRASTDTQYFGPGTRLTVL.